The 25 T cell receptor beta chains presented below share a single source sample, sequenced in a study of blood T cell repertoires in COVID-19. Here immunoSEQ multiplex PCR was the method, and the copy in TCRdb shows in-frame clones only, minus some. This sample has some 58,000 clones, with 88% found just once. Specimen: peripheral blood. These receptors originate from a human donor in a cohort sampled during active COVID-19.

The chain's CDR3 is CAISESSRTGETQYF. DNA for the CDR3: TGTGCCATCAGTGAGTCGTCTAGGACGGGGGAGACCCAGTACTTC. The chain carries TRBV10-3 and TRBJ2-5; perhaps TRBD2 as D (5 bases). V lost 0 bases and J 5 bases, leaving 13 bases between the germline ends. Germline V lookup: CDR1 ENHRY, CDR2 SYGVKD. This CDR3 region has 15 residues.

This sequence joins TRBV2 and TRBJ1-6; 7 bases agree with TRBD1. The germline CDR1 and CDR2 sequences are SNHLY and FYNNEI. The CDR3 consists of 15 residues. J was trimmed by 19 bases and V by 3 bases; bases with no gene match: 18. The CDR3 bases are TGTGCCAGCAGTGACCTTCGGGACAGTAGAGCCCACGAACACTTT. As protein: CASSDLRDSRAHEHF.

The chain has TRBV7-2 and TRBJ2-7; 8 positions match TRBD1. The germline gives CDR1 SGHTA, CDR2 FQGNSA. The CDR3 length is 15 residues. V was pared by 5 bases and J by 2 bases, with 8 bases of the junction left unmatched. The CDR3 is CASSRPGQATYEQYF. CDR3 bases: TGTGCCAGCAGCCGCCCGGGACAGGCAACCTACGAGCAGTACTTC.

The V and J genes are TRBV6-6 and TRBJ2-7, with D perhaps TRBD2 (6 bases). Germline V gene lookup returns CDR1 MNHNY and CDR2 SVGAGI (reference sequence). This CDR3 has 14 residues. The V end lost 7 bases, the J end lost 1 base, and 14 bases lay between the germline ends. The CDR3 reads CASKVGGDSYEQYF. CDR3 nucleotide sequence: TGTGCCAGCAAGGTCGGGGGTGATTCCTACGAGCAGTACTTC.

J is TRBJ2-7 and V is TRBV6-5; TRBD1 matches at 8 bases. V dropped 0 bases and J dropped 7; count of bases not matched to a gene: 8. CDR1 is MNHEY and CDR2 is SVGAGI in the germline V gene. The CDR3 consists of 15 residues. CDR3: CASSYSAGGSKEQYF. The CDR3 DNA reads TGTGCCAGCAGTTACTCGGCAGGGGGCTCGAAGGAGCAGTACTTC.

The chain employs TRBV18 and TRBJ1-3; weak D call: TRBD1 (6 bases). This CDR3 is 18 amino acids long. Germline-derived CDR1 and CDR2 are KGHSH and LQKENI. V lost 6 bases and J lost 0, with 21 bases in between. CDR3 in DNA: TGTGCCAGCTCTCGCCTGGAAGGGGGAAGAGTCTCTGGAAACACCATATATTTT. Its translation: CASSRLEGGRVSGNTIYF.

The chain is built from TRBV10-2 and TRBJ2-7; 13 bases match TRBD2. Germline CDR1 and CDR2: WSHSY and SAAADI. With V trimmed by 7 bases and J by 5 bases, 8 bases remained unmatched. This CDR3 has 15 amino acids. The CDR3 DNA follows: TGCGCCAGCATCCTCGGGACTAGCGGGATGAACGAGCAGTACTTC. As protein: CASILGTSGMNEQYF.

The J gene is TRBJ2-1, the V gene TRBV20-1; D not certain. From germline, CDR1 is DFQATT and CDR2 SNEGSKA (reference sequence). The CDR3 is made up of 13 amino acids. Trimming took off 3 bases at V and 5 bases at J, with 11 bases between the two ends. The CDR3 reads CSASSSSHNEQFF. DNA of the CDR3: TGCAGTGCTAGTAGCTCTTCCCACAATGAGCAGTTCTTC.

This clone has just one count. The chain joins TRBV25-1 to TRBJ1-2; weak D call: TRBD1 (6 bases). V shed 3 bases and J shed 7 bases, with 15 bases lying between them. Per germline, CDR1 MGHDK and CDR2 SYGVNS. The CDR3 has 14 residues. The CDR3 bases are TGTGCCAGCAGTGAGACGGACAGAAGGGCTGGCTACACCTTC. Translating gives CASSETDRRAGYTF.

The J gene is TRBJ2-1, the V gene TRBV7-2; possibly TRBD1 for D (6 bases). Germline assignment: CDR1 SGHTA and CDR2 FQGNSA. The CDR3 totals 15 residues. Trimming took 4 bases from V and 7 from J, leaving 17 bases between them. CDR3 sequence: CASSWYRASRNEQFF. Written as DNA, the CDR3 is TGTGCCAGCAGCTGGTACAGGGCGTCTAGGAATGAGCAGTTCTTC.

The genes are TRBV7-2 and TRBJ1-6; 7 bases are a match to TRBD1. The J segment lost 5 bases and the V segment lost 5 bases, leaving 9 bases of the junction unmatched. The CDR3 extends over 16 amino acids. Germline loops: CDR1 SGHTA, CDR2 FQGNSA. The CDR3 nucleotides read TGTGCCAGCAGCGTACGGGGGACAGCTAATAATTCACCCCTCCACTTT. It is translated as CASSVRGTANNSPLHF.

The V call is TRBV30, the J call TRBJ2-1, with TRBD1 matching over 9 bases. Germline V gene sequence: CDR1 GTSNPN, CDR2 SVGIG (reference sequence). The CDR3 totals 14 residues. With V trimmed by 4 bases and J by 5 bases, 6 bases remained unmatched. The CDR3 here is CAWTTGQGHNEQFF. CDR3 coding DNA: TGTGCCTGGACTACGGGACAGGGCCACAATGAGCAGTTCTTC. Drawing the rest from reference TRBV30 and TRBJ2-1, the complete variable domain is SQTIHQWPATLVQPVGSPLSLECTVEGTSNPNLYWYRQAAGRGLQLLFYSVGIGQISSEVPQNLSASRPQDRQFILSSKKLLLSDSGFYLCAWTTGQGHNEQFFGPGTRLTVL.

The chain employs TRBV13 and TRBJ2-1; 7 bases map to TRBD1. CDR3 length: 16 residues. The trim removed 5 bases at V and 0 bases at J, leaving 7 bases unmatched. CDR1 and CDR2 (germline): PRHDT, FYEKMQ (reference sequence). CDR3 DNA: TGTGCCAGCAGCCCCAGGGGGTTTAGCTCCTACAATGAGCAGTTCTTC. It encodes CASSPRGFSSYNEQFF.

This chain connects TRBV6-1 to TRBJ1-1, with D possibly matching TRBD1 (6 bases). V was clipped by 1 base and J by 3 bases, with 9 bases between them. The length of the CDR3 is 14 residues. Germline CDR1 is MNHNS and CDR2 is SASEGT. This chain's CDR3 is CASSEDYRDTEAFF. CDR3 DNA: TGTGCCAGCAGTGAAGATTACAGGGACACTGAAGCTTTCTTT.

This sequence joins TRBV7-2 and TRBJ1-6, with 7 bases matching TRBD1. This CDR3 is 16 amino acids long. Looked up from germline, CDR1 is SGHTA and CDR2 is FQGNSA. Germline trimming cut 5 bases from V and 4 bases from J; bases unmatched to any gene: 8. CDR3: CASSPETGLYNSPLHF. CDR3 nucleotides: TGTGCCAGCAGCCCTGAGACAGGGTTGTATAATTCACCCCTCCACTTT.

This clone showed up just once. V usage is TRBV6-5 and J usage is TRBJ2-1; a possible D gene is TRBD2 (6 bases). CDR1 is MNHEY and CDR2 is SVGAGI in the germline V gene. Trimming removed 0 bases from V and 4 bases from J, with 10 bases in between. The CDR3 is made up of 15 amino acids. The CDR3 region has the DNA TGTGCCAGCAGTTACTCGCGGGGTACATACAATGAGCAGTTCTTC. Translation: CASSYSRGTYNEQFF.

The CDR3, as DNA: TGTGCCAGCAGCCAAGGAAGGGGCTCCGGGGAGCTGTTTTTT. Translating it yields CASSQGRGSGELFF. The chain combines TRBV3-1 (or the pseudogene TRBV3-2) with TRBJ2-2, with a possible D match to TRBD1 (5 bases). Per germline, CDR1 LGHDT and CDR2 YNNKEL (reference sequence). The CDR3 is 14 residues long. With 1 base removed from V and 6 bases from J, the gap between germline ends came to 9 bases.

This chain connects TRBV7-9 to TRBJ2-7, with D possibly TRBD2 on 6 matching bases. V shed 1 base and J shed 2 bases, with 12 bases lying between them. Germline CDR1 is SEHNR and CDR2 is FQNEAQ (reference sequence). CDR3 length equals 15 residues. CDR3 bases: TGTGCCAGCAGCTTAGGTGGGACTTACGCCTACGAGCAGTACTTC. Translation: CASSLGGTYAYEQYF.

J is TRBJ2-1 and V is TRBV6-6; 12 bases line up with TRBD2. The CDR3 totals 14 residues. Germline CDR1 and CDR2: MNHNY and SVGAGI (reference sequence). With V trimmed by 6 bases and J by 5 bases, 2 bases remained unmatched. CDR3 residues: CASSRTSGNNEQFF. The CDR3 DNA is TGTGCCAGCAGCCGGACTAGCGGGAACAATGAGCAGTTCTTC.

The chain links TRBV20-1 to TRBJ1-5; D uncertain. The length of the CDR3 is 13 residues. The ends were cut back, 3 bases at V and 2 bases at J, with 8 bases in the middle. CDR1 is DFQATT and CDR2 is SNEGSKA in the germline V gene (reference sequence). CDR3 coding DNA: TGCAGTGCTAGTGGAGAGGGCAATCAGCCCCAGCATTTT. It specifies CSASGEGNQPQHF.

The chain is built from TRBV2 and TRBJ1-6; TRBD1 matches at 9 bases. Trimming cost V 6 bases and J 0 bases; bases outside gene matches: 12. From germline, CDR1 is SNHLY and CDR2 FYNNEI. This CDR3 comprises 19 residues. Here the CDR3 DNA reads TGTGCCAGCAGGCCGGGACAGGGTCTTGGCAGCTCCTATAATTCACCCCTCCACTTT. Protein product: CASRPGQGLGSSYNSPLHF.

This chain joins TRBV7-9 and TRBJ2-7; a possible D gene is TRBD2 (5 bases). Germline assignment: CDR1 SEHNR and CDR2 FQNEAQ (reference sequence). Deletions cut 5 bases from V and 12 bases from J, with 17 bases between. CDR3 size: 12 residues. CDR3: CASSPPEGSGYF. DNA for the CDR3: TGTGCCAGCAGCCCCCCCGAGGGCTCGGGGTACTTC.

This chain uses TRBV6-5 with TRBJ1-3, with a possible D match to TRBD1 (5 bases). V was pared by 6 bases and J by 0 bases, with 12 bases between. The CDR3 is 15 residues long. CDR1 and CDR2 from the germline V gene are MNHEY and SVGAGI. The CDR3 DNA reads TGTGCCAGCAGCCTGGGGCTCAACTCTGGAAACACCATATATTTT. Protein sequence: CASSLGLNSGNTIYF.

This clone was seen once. This rearrangement joins TRBV6-5 to TRBJ2-5, with TRBD2 as a possible D gene (6 bases). The CDR3 consists of 15 residues. Trimming took off 7 bases at V and 5 bases at J, with 20 bases between the two ends. Germline V lookup: CDR1 MNHEY, CDR2 SVGAGI. The CDR3 bases are TGTGCCAGCAATGGTTCTCCGGGAGTGGTGGAGACCCAGTACTTC. It yields the protein CASNGSPGVVETQYF.

The chain has TRBV27 and TRBJ2-3; possible D gene TRBD2, 5 bases. Deletions cut 6 bases from V and 4 bases from J, with 11 bases between. Germline CDR1 and CDR2: MNHEY and SMNVEV (reference sequence). There are 13 residues in the CDR3. The CDR3 DNA is TGTGCCAGCAGGAGAATCGGGGCAGATACGCAGTATTTT. Translated, it gives CASRRIGADTQYF.